This T cell receptor beta chain was recovered during a study of T cell responses to AZD1222 COVID-19 vaccine (dated by TCRdb to about 2021). For the study in its entirety: Because spike-specific TCR depth and breadth did not differ between the two schedules, AZD1222 recipients who got a second dose at roughly 4 weeks were pooled with those who got a second dose at roughly 12 weeks. Trial participants were enrolled by age into 18-55, 56-69 and 70-plus year subgroups, with roughly 150, 30 and 60 TCR-sequenced participants respectively. TCR sequencing covered 233 trial participants: 207 given two doses of AZD1222 and about 26 given two doses of MenACWY control vaccine. General study outcomes and caveats: The whole spike protein was spanned by vaccine-associated CD4 TCRs, and dominant responses were seen in regions 160-218 and 743-854. After two AZD1222 doses, spike-specific TCR breadth and depth were significantly higher than at day 0 and than in MenACWY recipients. Only 5 to 7 AZD1222 recipients were SARS-CoV-2 seropositive at baseline, limiting conclusions about previously exposed vaccinees. Epitopes outside the regions mutated in the B.1.351 and B.1.1.7 variants were reportedly recognized by nearly half of the unique spike-specific TCRs. Participants were mostly white British and included more females than males, and it was suggested by the authors that clonal diversity may have been underestimated. The 56-69-year group was small, and its depth increase did not reach significance, likely because of low power. No day 14 peak-response samples were available, so repertoires were characterized only after the peak T cell response.

With respect to this clone: Its target antigen remains unknown. Base qualities are missing; no much larger clone stands one base away.

The CDR3 regions of human TCRbeta chains were analyzed by immunosequencing. The original pipeline was this. TCRs in the repertoires were compared against a reference library of SARS-CoV-2-specific TCRs that had been generated with the MIRA antigen-specificity platform. Breadth meant the fraction of unique TCRs that were SARS-CoV-2-associated, whereas depth meant the fraction of total T cells that were SARS-CoV-2-associated. Using the MIRA data, each spike-specific TCR was assigned both to the spike region to which the TCR was reactive and to a CD4 or CD8 class. Log10-transformed breadth and depth values were compared by one-way ANOVA with Sidak's multiple comparisons tests. The table comes from immuneACCESS by way of TCRdb, which keeps in-frame sequences with V and J called. Part of the clones is missing from these tables; in studies checked, under half for an unresolved V gene and the rest for unknown reasons. The DNA gave D and trimming, while V, J and clone size come from that table. This sample gives approximately 88,000 clones in total; 60% to 80% of them show up just once. Roughly 20% of the sample lies in the top ten.

The time point label of this sample denotes: baseline before first vaccination. The vaccinee samples were drawn from two UK trials, COV001 and COV002, one of which was a single-blind randomized controlled phase 2/3 trial testing AZD1222 (ChAdOx1 nCoV-19) in healthy adults. For TCRbeta chain sequencing, PBMC samples from trial participants were taken at day 0 and at day 28 after the second dose. The germline V and J ends show losses of 5 bases and 6 bases respectively, and no gene match explains 8 bases of the junction. From the germline V gene (reference sequence), CDR1 is MNHNY and CDR2 is SVGAGI. Measured from the cysteine to the phenylalanine, the CDR3 is 15 residues long. Only CDR3 DNA remains: 45 bases, in frame from the first base.

The receptor was isolated from an adult in good health. The source was peripheral blood, collected on day 0 of AZD1222 vaccination. Rearrangement joined TRBV6-6 to TRBJ2-1; 9 middle bases align to TRBD1. The nucleotides are TGTGCCAGCAGTGGGGGGGGACAGGGAGGCAATGAGCAGTTCTTC. It is translated as CASSGGGQGGNEQFF.